This T cell receptor beta chain was observed in a study of blood T cell repertoires in COVID-19. Study in general: Some COVID-19 samples were acute and others convalescent; all came from the United States, Italy and Spain. In each case, the material was cDNA or gDNA derived from T cells, B-cell-depleted T cells, or PBMCs.

In the study's own analysis: Counts of nucleated cells, estimated from reference gene primer amplification, were obtained. Data came from immunoSEQ multiplex PCR; TCRdb stores just in-frame clones and leaves some out. That table is the source of V, J and clone size, and D and trimming were worked out from the DNA. The table shows 180,000 or so clones, with over 75% occurring only once. The CDR3 is made up of 15 amino acids. Trimming at V came to 0 bases and at J to 3 bases, leaving 4 bases not matched to a gene. CDR1 is SGHNT and CDR2 is YYREEE in the germline V gene (reference sequence). The material sequenced was peripheral blood. This chain uses TRBV5-4 with TRBJ2-3, with TRBD2 matching over 7 bases. This clonotype originated in a man between 45 and 60 years old who had recovered from COVID-19. The CDR3 loop is CASSLGGRDTDTQYF. CDR3 sequence (DNA): TGTGCCAGCAGCTTGGGCGGGAGAGATACAGATACGCAGTATTTT.